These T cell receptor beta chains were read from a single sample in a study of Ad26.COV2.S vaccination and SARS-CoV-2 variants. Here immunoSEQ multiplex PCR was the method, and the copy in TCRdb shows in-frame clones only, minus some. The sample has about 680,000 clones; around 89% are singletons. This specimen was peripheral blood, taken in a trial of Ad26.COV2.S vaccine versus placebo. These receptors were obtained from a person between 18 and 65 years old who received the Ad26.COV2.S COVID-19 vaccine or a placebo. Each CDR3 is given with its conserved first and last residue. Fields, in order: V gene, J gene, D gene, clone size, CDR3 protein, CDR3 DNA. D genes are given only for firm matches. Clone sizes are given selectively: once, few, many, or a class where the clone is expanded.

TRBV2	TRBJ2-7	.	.	CATRVGRAGGSEQYF	TGTGCCACCCGGGTGGGGAGAGCAGGGGGGAGCGAGCAGTACTTC
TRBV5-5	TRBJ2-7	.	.	CASRPRDTIYEQYF	TGTGCCAGCAGACCCCGGGACACCATCTACGAGCAGTACTTC
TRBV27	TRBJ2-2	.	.	CASTGTNTGELFF	TGTGCCAGCACCGGGACAAATACCGGGGAGCTGTTTTTT
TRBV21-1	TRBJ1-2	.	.	CASSKGQGQGYTF	TGTGCCAGCAGCAAAGGACAGGGGCAGGGCTACACCTTC
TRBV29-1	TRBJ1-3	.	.	CSAGRGDPGNTIYF	TGCAGCGCTGGGCGCGGGGACCCTGGAAACACCATATATTTT
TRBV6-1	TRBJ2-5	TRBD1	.	CASSDTGGLSETQYF	TGTGCCAGCAGTGACACAGGGGGCCTCTCAGAGACCCAGTACTTC
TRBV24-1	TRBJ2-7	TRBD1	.	CATSDPGQGNIEQYF	TGTGCCACCAGTGACCCGGGACAGGGGAACATCGAGCAGTACTTC
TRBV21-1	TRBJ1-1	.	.	CASRTTGLGGGEAFF	TGTGCCAGCAGGACGACAGGGCTCGGTGGAGGGGAAGCTTTCTTT
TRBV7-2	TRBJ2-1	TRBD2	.	CASSLSSGIYNEQFF	TGTGCCAGCAGCTTGTCTAGCGGGATCTACAATGAGCAGTTCTTC
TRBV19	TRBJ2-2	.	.	CASSIASSWVDTGELFF	TGTGCCAGTAGTATAGCGTCATCCTGGGTGGACACCGGGGAGCTGTTTTTT
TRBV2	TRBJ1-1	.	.	CASNWGQNTEAFF	TGTGCCAGCAACTGGGGGCAGAACACTGAAGCTTTCTTT
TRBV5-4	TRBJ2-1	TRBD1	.	CASSAPGQGNEQFF	TGTGCCAGCAGCGCGCCCGGACAGGGCAATGAGCAGTTCTTC
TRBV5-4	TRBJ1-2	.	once	CASSLDSYGYTF	TGTGCCAGCAGCCTGGACAGCTATGGCTACACCTTC
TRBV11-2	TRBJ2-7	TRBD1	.	CASSPQGIAYEQYF	TGTGCCAGCAGCCCACAGGGGATCGCCTACGAGCAGTACTTC
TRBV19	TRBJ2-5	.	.	CASSLGAETQYF	TGTGCCAGTAGCCTTGGGGCCGAGACCCAGTACTTC
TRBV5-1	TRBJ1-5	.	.	CASSLGTGGGNQPQHF	TGCGCCAGCAGCTTGGGTACCGGGGGCGGCAATCAGCCCCAGCATTTT
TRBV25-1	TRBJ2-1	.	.	CASSEWVGGGPYNEQFF	TGTGCCAGCAGTGAATGGGTCGGCGGGGGCCCCTACAATGAGCAGTTCTTC
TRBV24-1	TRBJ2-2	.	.	CATSPSGEWTGELFF	TGTGCCACCAGCCCCTCGGGGGAGTGGACCGGGGAGCTGTTTTTT
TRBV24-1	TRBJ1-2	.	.	CATSDRQSLRGYTF	TGTGCCACCAGTGATAGACAGTCACTGAGGGGCTACACCTTC
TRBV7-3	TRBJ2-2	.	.	CASSLNPKTGELFF	TGTGCCAGCAGCTTAAATCCCAAGACCGGGGAGCTGTTTTTT
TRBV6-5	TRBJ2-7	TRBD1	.	CASRRDSSYEQYF	TGTGCCAGCAGACGGGACAGCTCCTACGAGCAGTACTTC
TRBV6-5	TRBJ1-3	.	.	CASSAVRAGNTIYF	TGTGCCAGCAGCGCGGTGAGGGCTGGAAACACCATATATTTT
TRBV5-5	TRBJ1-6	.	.	CASSAVGAITYNSPLHF	TGTGCCAGCAGCGCGGTTGGGGCTATAACCTATAATTCACCCCTCCACTTT
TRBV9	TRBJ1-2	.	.	CASSVGGGNYGYTF	TGTGCCAGCAGCGTAGGAGGCGGTAACTATGGCTACACCTTC
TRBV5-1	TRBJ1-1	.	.	CASSLAGFYTEAFF	TGCGCCAGCAGCTTGGCGGGGTTTTATACTGAAGCTTTCTTT
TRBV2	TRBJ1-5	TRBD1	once	CASSVGQLSSQPQHF	TGTGCCAGCAGTGTGGGACAGCTGTCATCACAGCCCCAGCATTTT
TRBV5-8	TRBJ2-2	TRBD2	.	CASSGLAGVTGELFF	TGTGCCAGCAGCGGACTAGCGGGAGTGACCGGGGAGCTGTTTTTT
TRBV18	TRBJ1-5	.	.	CASSPGENQPQHF	TGTGCCAGCTCACCGGGTGAAAATCAGCCCCAGCATTTT
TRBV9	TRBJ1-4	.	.	CASSVTVNEKLFF	TGTGCCAGCAGCGTAACGGTTAATGAAAAACTGTTTTTT
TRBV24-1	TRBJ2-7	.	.	CATSDRPEEVFYEQYF	TGTGCCACCAGTGACCGGCCGGAAGAGGTGTTCTACGAGCAGTACTTC